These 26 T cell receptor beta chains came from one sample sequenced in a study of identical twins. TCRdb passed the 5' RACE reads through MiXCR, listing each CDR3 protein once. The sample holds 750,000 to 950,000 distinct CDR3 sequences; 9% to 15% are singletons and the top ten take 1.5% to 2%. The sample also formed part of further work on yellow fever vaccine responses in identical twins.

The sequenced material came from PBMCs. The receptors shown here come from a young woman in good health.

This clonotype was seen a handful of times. CDR3 coding DNA: TGTGCCATCAGTGAGCCAGGGACGGAGTACTACAATGAGCAGTTCTTC. It translates to CAISEPGTEYYNEQFF. The gene calls are TRBV10-3 and TRBJ2-1; D might be TRBD1 or TRBD2, each matching 5 bases. CDR1 is ENHRY and CDR2 is SYGVKD in the germline V gene. The V and J ends lost 2 bases and 3 bases respectively, with 14 bases between them. CDR3 length: 16 amino acids.

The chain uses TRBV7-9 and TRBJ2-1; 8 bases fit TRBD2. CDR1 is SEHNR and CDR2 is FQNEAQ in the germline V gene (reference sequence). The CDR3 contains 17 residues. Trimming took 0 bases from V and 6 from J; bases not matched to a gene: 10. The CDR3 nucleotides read TGTGCCAGCAGCTTAGCGCGGACTAGCCTTGGGGTCAATGAGCAGTTCTTC. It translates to CASSLARTSLGVNEQFF.

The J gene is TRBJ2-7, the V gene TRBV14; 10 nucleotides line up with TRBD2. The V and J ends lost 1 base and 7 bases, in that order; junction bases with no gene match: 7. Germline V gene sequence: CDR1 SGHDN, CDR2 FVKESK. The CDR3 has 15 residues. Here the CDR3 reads CASSQVSGRAGEQYF. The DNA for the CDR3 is TGTGCCAGCAGCCAAGTGAGCGGGAGGGCAGGGGAGCAGTACTTC.

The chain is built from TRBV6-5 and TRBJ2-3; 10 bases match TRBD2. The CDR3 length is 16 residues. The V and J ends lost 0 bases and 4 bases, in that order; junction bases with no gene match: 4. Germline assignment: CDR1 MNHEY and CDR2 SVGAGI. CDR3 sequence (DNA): TGTGCCAGCAGTTACTCGAGAAGCGGGGGGGCAGATACGCAGTATTTT. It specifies CASSYSRSGGADTQYF.

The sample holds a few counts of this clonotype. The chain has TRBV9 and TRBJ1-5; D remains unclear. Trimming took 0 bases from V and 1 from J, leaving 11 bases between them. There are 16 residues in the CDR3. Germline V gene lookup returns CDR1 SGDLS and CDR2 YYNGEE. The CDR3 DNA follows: TGTGCCAGCAGCGTAGTCTCGTCACCCAGCAATCAGCCCCAGCATTTT. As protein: CASSVVSSPSNQPQHF.

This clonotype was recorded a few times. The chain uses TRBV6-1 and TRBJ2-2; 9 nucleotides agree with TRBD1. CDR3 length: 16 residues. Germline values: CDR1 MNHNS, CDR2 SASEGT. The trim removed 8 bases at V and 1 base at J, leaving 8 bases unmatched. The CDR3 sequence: CASHRDRDLNTGELFF. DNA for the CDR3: TGTGCCAGCCACCGGGACAGGGACTTGAACACCGGGGAGCTGTTTTTT.

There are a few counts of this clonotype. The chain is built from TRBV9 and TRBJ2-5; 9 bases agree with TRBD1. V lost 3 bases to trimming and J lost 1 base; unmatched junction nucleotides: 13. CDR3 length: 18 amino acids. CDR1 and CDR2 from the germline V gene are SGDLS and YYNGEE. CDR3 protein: CASSASPQPGQGQETQYF. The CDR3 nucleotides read TGTGCCAGCAGCGCATCCCCTCAACCGGGACAGGGCCAAGAGACCCAGTACTTC. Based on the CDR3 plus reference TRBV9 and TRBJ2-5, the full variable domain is DSGVTQTPKHLITATGQRVTLRCSPRSGDLSVYWYQQSLDQGLQFLIQYYNGEERAKGNILERFSAQQFPDLHSELNLSSLELGDSALYFCASSASPQPGQGQETQYFGPGTRLLVL.

CDR3 in DNA: TGTGCCAGCAGCGTACGCGGGGGGCCTTTGAACACCGGGGAGCTGTTTTTT. It encodes CASSVRGGPLNTGELFF. J is TRBJ2-2 and V is TRBV9; TRBD2 agrees at 8 bases. Trimming removed 1 base from V and 1 base from J; junction bases left unmatched: 6. The CDR3 has 17 amino acids. The V gene's germline CDR1 is SGDLS and CDR2 YYNGEE.

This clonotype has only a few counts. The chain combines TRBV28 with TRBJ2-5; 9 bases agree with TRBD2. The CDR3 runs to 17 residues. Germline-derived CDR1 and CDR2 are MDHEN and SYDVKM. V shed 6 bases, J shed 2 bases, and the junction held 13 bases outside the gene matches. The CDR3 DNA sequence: TGTGCCAGCAGGATAGTCACCCCTAGCGGGACGCAAGAGACCCAGTACTTC. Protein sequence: CASRIVTPSGTQETQYF.

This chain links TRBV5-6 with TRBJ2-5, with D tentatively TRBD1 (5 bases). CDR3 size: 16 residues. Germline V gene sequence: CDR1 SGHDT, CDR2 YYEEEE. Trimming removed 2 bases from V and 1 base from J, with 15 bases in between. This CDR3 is CASSLKGALIQETQYF. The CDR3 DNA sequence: TGTGCCAGCAGCTTAAAAGGGGCCCTGATCCAAGAGACCCAGTACTTC.

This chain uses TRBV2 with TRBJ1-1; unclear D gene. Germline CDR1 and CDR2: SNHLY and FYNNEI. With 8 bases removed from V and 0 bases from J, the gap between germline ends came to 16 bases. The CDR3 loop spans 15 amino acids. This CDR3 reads CASPLVVTLNTEAFF. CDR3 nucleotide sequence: TGTGCCAGCCCGTTAGTCGTAACTTTGAACACTGAAGCTTTCTTT.

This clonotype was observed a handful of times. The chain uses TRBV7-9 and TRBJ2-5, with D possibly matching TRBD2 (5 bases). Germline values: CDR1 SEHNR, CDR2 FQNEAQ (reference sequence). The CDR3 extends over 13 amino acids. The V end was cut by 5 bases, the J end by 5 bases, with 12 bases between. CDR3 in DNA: TGTGCCAGCAGCCCCCTTCCGGGGGAGACCCAGTACTTC. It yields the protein CASSPLPGETQYF.

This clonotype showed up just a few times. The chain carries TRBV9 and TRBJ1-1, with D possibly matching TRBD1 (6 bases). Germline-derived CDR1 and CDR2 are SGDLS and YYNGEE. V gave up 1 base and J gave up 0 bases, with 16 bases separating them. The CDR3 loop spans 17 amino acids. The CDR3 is CASSVLRQDFMNTEAFF. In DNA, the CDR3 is TGTGCCAGCAGCGTACTAAGACAGGATTTCATGAACACTGAAGCTTTCTTT.

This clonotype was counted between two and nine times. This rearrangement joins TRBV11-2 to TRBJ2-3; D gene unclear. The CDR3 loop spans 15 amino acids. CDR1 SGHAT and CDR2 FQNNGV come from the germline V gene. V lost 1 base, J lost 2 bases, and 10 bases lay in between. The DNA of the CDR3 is TGTGCCAGCAGCTTAGTTTCGACGGCCACAGATACGCAGTATTTT. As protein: CASSLVSTATDTQYF.

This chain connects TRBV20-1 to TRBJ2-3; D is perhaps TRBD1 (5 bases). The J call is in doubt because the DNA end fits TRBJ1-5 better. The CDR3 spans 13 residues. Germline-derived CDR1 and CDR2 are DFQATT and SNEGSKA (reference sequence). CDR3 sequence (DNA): TGCAGTGCTATGGCAGGGACCACAGATACGCAGCATTTT. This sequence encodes CSAMAGTTDTQHF.

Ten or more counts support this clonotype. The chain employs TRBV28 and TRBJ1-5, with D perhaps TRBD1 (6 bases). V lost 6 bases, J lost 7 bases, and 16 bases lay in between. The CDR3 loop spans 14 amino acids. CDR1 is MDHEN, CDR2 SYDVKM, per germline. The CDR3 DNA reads TGTGCCAGCAGCATACAGGGCTCCAAACAGCCCCAGCATTTT. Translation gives CASSIQGSKQPQHF.

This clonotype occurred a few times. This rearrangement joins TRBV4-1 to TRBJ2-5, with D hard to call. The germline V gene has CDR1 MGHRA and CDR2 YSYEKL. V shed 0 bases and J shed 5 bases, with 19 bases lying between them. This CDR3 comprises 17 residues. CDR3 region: CASSQEVGPYPRETQYF. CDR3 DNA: TGCGCCAGCAGCCAAGAGGTCGGACCGTACCCAAGGGAGACCCAGTACTTC.

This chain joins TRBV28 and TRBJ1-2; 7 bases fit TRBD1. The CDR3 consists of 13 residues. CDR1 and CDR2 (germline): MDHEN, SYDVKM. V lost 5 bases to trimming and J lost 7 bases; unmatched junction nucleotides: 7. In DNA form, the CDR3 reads TGTGCCAGCAGTCCCGACAGGGCCAGTGGCTACACCTTC. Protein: CASSPDRASGYTF.

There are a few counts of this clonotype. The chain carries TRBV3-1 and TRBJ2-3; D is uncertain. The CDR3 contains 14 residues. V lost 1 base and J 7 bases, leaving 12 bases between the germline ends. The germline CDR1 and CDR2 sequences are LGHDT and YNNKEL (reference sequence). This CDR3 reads CASSQVGSPYTQYF. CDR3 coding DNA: TGTGCCAGCAGCCAAGTGGGGTCCCCATATACGCAGTATTTT.

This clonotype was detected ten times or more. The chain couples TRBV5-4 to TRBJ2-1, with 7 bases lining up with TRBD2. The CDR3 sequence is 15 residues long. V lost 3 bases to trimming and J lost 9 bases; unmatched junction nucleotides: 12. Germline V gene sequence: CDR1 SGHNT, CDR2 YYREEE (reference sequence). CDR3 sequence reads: CASSSPGREPVEQFF. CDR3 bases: TGTGCCAGCAGCTCTCCTGGGCGGGAGCCCGTTGAGCAGTTCTTC.

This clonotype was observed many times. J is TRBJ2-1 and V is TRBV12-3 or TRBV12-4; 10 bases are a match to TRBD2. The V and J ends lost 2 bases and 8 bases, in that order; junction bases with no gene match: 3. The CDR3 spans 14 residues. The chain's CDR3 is CASSLFGTSDEQFF. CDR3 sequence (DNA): TGTGCCAGCAGTTTATTCGGGACTAGCGATGAGCAGTTCTTC.

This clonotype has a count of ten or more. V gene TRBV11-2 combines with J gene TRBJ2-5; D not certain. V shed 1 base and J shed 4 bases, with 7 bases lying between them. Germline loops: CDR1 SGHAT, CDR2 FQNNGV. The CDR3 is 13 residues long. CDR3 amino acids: CASSLGASETQYF. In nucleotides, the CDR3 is TGTGCCAGCAGCTTAGGCGCGTCAGAGACCCAGTACTTC.

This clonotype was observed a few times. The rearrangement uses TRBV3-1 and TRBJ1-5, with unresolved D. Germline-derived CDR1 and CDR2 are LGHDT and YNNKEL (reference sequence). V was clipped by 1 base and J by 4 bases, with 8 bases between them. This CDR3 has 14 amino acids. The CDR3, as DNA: TGTGCCAGCAGCCAAGCCGTCCAGAATCAGCCCCAGCATTTT. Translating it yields CASSQAVQNQPQHF. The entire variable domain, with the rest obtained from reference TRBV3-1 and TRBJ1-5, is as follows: DTAVSQTPKYLVTQMGNDKSIKCEQNLGHDTMYWYKQDSKKFLKIMFSYNNKELIINETVPNRFSPKSPDKAHLNLHINSLELGDSAVYFCASSQAVQNQPQHFGDGTRLSIL.

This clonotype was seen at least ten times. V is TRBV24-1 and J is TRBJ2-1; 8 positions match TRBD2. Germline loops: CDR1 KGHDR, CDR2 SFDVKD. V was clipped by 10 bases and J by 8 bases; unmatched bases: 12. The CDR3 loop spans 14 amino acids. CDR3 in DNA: TGTGCCACTGCAGGGGCGGGGGGCCGCTATGAGCAGTTCTTC. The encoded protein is CATAGAGGRYEQFF.

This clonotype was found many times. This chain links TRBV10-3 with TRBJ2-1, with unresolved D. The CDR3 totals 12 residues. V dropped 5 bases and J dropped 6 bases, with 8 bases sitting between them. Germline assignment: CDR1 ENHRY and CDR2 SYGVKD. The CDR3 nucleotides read TGTGCCATCAGTATAAATCCCAATGAGCAGTTCTTC. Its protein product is CAISINPNEQFF.

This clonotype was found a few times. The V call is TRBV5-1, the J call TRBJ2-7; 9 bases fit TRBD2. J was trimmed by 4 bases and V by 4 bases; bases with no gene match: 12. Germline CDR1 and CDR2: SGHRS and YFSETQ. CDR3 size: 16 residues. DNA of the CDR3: TGCGCCAGCAGCCCAGGCCGGCTAGCGGGAATGTACGAGCAGTACTTC. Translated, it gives CASSPGRLAGMYEQYF.